A selection of T cell receptor beta chains follows, all from one sample in a study of blood T cell repertoires in COVID-19. Produced via immunoSEQ multiplex PCR; TCRdb's table is partial and in-frame only. The data show about 130,000 clones, more than 80% seen once. Source material: peripheral blood. These receptors came from a woman aged 60-70 years with acute or convalescent COVID-19. The CDR3 runs from the conserved cysteine through the conserved F or W. The D gene is left open where the match is weak. Clone size, where shown, is once, few, many, or a class for clones that have expanded.

clone_size	d_call	v_call	j_call	cdr3_nt	cdr3_aa
-	TRBD1	TRBV19	TRBJ2-2	TGTGCCAGTAGTATAAGTGGGACAGGGACTCGGACCGGGGAGCTGTTTTTT	CASSISGTGTRTGELFF
-	-	TRBV5-1	TRBJ1-1	TGCGCCAGCAGCTTGGTGACAGGCGTGAACACTGAAGCTTTCTTT	CASSLVTGVNTEAFF
-	-	TRBV9	TRBJ1-4	TGTGCCAGCAGCGTAGGGGCACAGAATAATGAAAAACTGTTTTTT	CASSVGAQNNEKLFF
-	-	TRBV2	TRBJ1-5	TGTGCCAGCAGTAAGGGACAAACTCTCAATCAGCCCCAGCATTTT	CASSKGQTLNQPQHF
-	-	TRBV11-3	TRBJ2-2	TGTGCCAGCAGCTCAACCGGGGAGCTGTTTTTT	CASSSTGELFF
-	TRBD1	TRBV3-1/TRBV3-2	TRBJ1-5	TGTGCCAGCAGTCCCGGACAGGGCAATCAGCCCCAGCATTTT	CASSPGQGNQPQHF
-	-	TRBV29-1	TRBJ2-7	TGCAGCGTTGAAGGACAGTATCCACCCTACGAGCAGTACTTC	CSVEGQYPPYEQYF
-	TRBD1	TRBV30	TRBJ1-1	TGTGCCCGGGTGGGACAGGGGAACACTGAAGCTTTCTTT	CARVGQGNTEAFF
-	TRBD1	TRBV28	TRBJ1-6	TGTGCCAGCAGCACACAGGGGCAGGTTTCACCCCTCCACTTT	CASSTQGQVSPLHF
-	TRBD1	TRBV19	TRBJ2-3	TGTGCCGTAGCACCGGGACAGGGAACAGATACGCAGTATTTT	CAVAPGQGTDTQYF
few	-	TRBV24-1	TRBJ1-5	TGTGCCACCAGTGACGGGGGTCTGTTCAATCAGCCCCAGCATTTT	CATSDGGLFNQPQHF
-	-	TRBV12-3/TRBV12-4	TRBJ2-1	TGTGCCAGCAGCTACGGAGGGTACGAGCAGTTCTTC	CASSYGGYEQFF
once	TRBD1	TRBV3-1/TRBV3-2	TRBJ1-1	TGTGCCAGCAGTCGGGGGCGGACAGGGGGGAACACTGAAGCTTTCTTT	CASSRGRTGGNTEAFF
-	TRBD1	TRBV10-3	TRBJ1-1	TGTGCCATCAGCACCGAACAGGGGGCCACTTGGGCTTTCTTT	CAISTEQGATWAFF
-	-	TRBV29-1	TRBJ1-1	TGCAGCGTACCTCGGGGCACTGAAGCTTTCTTT	CSVPRGTEAFF
-	TRBD1	TRBV4-1	TRBJ2-7	TGCGCCAGCAGCCGCGCTTATGGGACAGAATATTACGAGCAGTACTTC	CASSRAYGTEYYEQYF
few	-	TRBV6-5	TRBJ1-2	TGTGCCAGCAGTTACTCCTACTCAGGTGGCTACACCTTC	CASSYSYSGGYTF
few	TRBD1	TRBV3-1/TRBV3-2	TRBJ1-5	TGTGCCAGCACGACAGGGAATCAGCCCCAGCATTTT	CASTTGNQPQHF
-	-	TRBV12-3/TRBV12-4	TRBJ1-1	TGTGCCAGCAGAGACAGTATGAACACTGAAGCTTTCTTT	CASRDSMNTEAFF
-	-	TRBV6-5	TRBJ1-2	TGTGCCAGCAGGAGGACAGAGCACTATGGCTACACCTTC	CASRRTEHYGYTF
-	-	TRBV6-5	TRBJ1-1	TGTGCCAGCAACAGACACGGTAACACTGAAGCTTTCTTT	CASNRHGNTEAFF
-	TRBD2	TRBV5-5	TRBJ2-5	TGTGCCAGCAGAAAGTGGGGAGGGCCAGAGACCCAGTACTTC	CASRKWGGPETQYF
-	-	TRBV27	TRBJ1-6	TGTGCCAGCAGTTTAAGAGAATTTGGCTATAATTCACCCCTCCACTTT	CASSLREFGYNSPLHF
-	TRBD1	TRBV6-6	TRBJ1-3	TGTGCCAGCAGTCGAGAAGGACAGGGTCTCGGAAACACCATATATTTT	CASSREGQGLGNTIYF
-	-	TRBV5-1	TRBJ1-6	TGCGCCAGCAGCTTGCGGTACGGTTCCTATAATTCACCCCTCCACTTT	CASSLRYGSYNSPLHF
once	-	TRBV12-5	TRBJ2-3	TGTGCTAGTGGTTTGGTACAGGATGGACACCTACTCACAGATACGCAGTATTTT	CASGLVQDGHLLTDTQYF
-	TRBD1	TRBV15	TRBJ1-6	TGTGCCACCAGCAGAGATCATCCGACAGGGGGTGGTTCACCCCTCCACTTT	CATSRDHPTGGGSPLHF
-	-	TRBV29-1	TRBJ2-2	TGCAGCGTTACAGGGACCACCGGGGAGCTGTTTTTT	CSVTGTTGELFF
-	-	TRBV20-1	TRBJ1-2	TGCAGTGCATATTACAGGGACGGCTACACCTTC	CSAYYRDGYTF